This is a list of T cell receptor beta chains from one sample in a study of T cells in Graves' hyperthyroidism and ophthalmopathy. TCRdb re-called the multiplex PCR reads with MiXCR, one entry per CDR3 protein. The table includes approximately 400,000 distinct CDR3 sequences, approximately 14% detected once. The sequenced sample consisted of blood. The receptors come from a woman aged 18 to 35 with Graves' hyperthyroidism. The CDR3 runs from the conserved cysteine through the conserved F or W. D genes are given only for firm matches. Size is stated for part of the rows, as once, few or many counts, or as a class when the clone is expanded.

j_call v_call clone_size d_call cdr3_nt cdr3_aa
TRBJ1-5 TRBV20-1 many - TGCAGTGCTAGTGCCGGGATAGGACAGCCCCAGCATTTT CSASAGIGQPQHF
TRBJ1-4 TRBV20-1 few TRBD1 TGCAGTGCTAACAGGGGTGATGAAAAACTGTTTTTT CSANRGDEKLFF
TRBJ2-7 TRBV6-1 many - TGTGCCAGCAGGGTCGGGCCTTCCGAGCAGTACTTC CASRVGPSEQYF
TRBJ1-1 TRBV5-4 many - TGTGCCAGCAGCTCCCAGGGGAGAGGCACTGAAGCTTTCTTT CASSSQGRGTEAFF
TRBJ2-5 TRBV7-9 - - TGTGCCAGCAGCTACTCTGGGCTGGAGACCCAGTACTTC CASSYSGLETQYF
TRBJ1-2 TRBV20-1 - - TGCAGTGCTTACGACCCCGACAGTTACTATGGCTACACCTTC CSAYDPDSYYGYTF
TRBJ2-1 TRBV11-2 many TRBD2 TGTGCCAGCAGCTCCATTATGGGCGGGGGGAAGTTCTTC CASSSIMGGGKFF
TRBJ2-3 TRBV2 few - TGTGCCAGCAGTGACACTTCGGCGGTGGATACGCAGTATTTT CASSDTSAVDTQYF
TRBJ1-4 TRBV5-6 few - TGTGCCAGCAGCTTGTATGGGGGGCAGCGTGAAAAACTGTTTTTT CASSLYGGQREKLFF
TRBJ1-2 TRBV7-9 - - TGTGCCAGCAGCTTAACCCCGACGAGCAGCGACCTTTATTCCTATGGCTACACCTTC CASSLTPTSSDLYSYGYTF
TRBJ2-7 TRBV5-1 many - TGCGCCAGCAGCACGGACTTCTACGAGCAGTACTTC CASSTDFYEQYF
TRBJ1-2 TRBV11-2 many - TGTGCCAGCAGCTCACCAGGACAAAAACATAACTATGGCTACACCTTC CASSSPGQKHNYGYTF
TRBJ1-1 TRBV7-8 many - TGTGCCAGCAGCTTAGGAATAGGCACTGAAGCTTTCTTT CASSLGIGTEAFF
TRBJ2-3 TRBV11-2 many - TGTGCCAGCAGCGTCTCAGATACGCAGTATTTT CASSVSDTQYF
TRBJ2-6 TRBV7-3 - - TGTGCCAGCAGCCCCGGTGCGGACAACGTCCTGACTTTC CASSPGADNVLTF
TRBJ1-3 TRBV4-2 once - TGTGCCAGCAGCCAAGTGAAGGGCCAGGCTGGAAACACCATATATTTT CASSQVKGQAGNTIYF
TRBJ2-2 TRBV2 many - TGTGCCAGCAGAAGGAAGGGGCTCGACACCGGGGAGCTGTTTTTT CASRRKGLDTGELFF
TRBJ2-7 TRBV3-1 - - TGTGCCAGCAGCCAATCTGAGGTACGAGAGCAGTACTTC CASSQSEVREQYF
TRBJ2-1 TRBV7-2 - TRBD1 TGTGCCAGCAGCTTCGACAGGGCCTGGCAGTTCTTC CASSFDRAWQFF
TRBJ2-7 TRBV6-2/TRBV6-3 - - TGTGCCAGCAGAACTCTGGAAGGGGAGAGCTACGAGCAGTACTTC CASRTLEGESYEQYF